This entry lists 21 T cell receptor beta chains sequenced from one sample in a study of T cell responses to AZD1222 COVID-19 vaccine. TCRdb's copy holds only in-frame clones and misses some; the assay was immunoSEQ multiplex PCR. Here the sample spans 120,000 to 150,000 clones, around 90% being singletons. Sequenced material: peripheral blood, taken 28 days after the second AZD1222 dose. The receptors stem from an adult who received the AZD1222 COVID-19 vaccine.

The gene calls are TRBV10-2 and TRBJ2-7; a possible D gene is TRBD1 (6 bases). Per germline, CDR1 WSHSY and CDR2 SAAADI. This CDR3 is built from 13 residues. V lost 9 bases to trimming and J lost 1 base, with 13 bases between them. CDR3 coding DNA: TGCGCCAGTACCGGGACACTTTCCTACGAGCAGTACTTC. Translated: CASTGTLSYEQYF.

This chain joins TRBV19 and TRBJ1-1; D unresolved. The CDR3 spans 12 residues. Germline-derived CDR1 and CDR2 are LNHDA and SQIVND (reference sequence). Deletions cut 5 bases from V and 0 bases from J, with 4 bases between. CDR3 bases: TGTGCCAGTAGTGAAATGAACACTGAAGCTTTCTTT. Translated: CASSEMNTEAFF.

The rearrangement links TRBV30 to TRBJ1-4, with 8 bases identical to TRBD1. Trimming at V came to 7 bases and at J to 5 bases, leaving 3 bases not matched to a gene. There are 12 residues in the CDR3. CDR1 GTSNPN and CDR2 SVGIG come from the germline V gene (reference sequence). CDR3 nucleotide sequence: TGTGCCTCTCAGGGGGCAAATGAAAAACTGTTTTTT. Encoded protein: CASQGANEKLFF. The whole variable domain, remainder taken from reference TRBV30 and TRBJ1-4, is SQTIHQWPATLVQPVGSPLSLECTVEGTSNPNLYWYRQAAGRGLQLLFYSVGIGQISSEVPQNLSASRPQDRQFILSSKKLLLSDSGFYLCASQGANEKLFFGSGTQLSVL.

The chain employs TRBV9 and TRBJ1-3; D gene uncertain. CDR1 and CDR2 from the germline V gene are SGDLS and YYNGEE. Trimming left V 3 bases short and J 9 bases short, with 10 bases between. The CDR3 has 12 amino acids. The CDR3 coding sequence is TGTGCCAGCAGCGAAGCCGGAGGCACCATATATTTT. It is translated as CASSEAGGTIYF.

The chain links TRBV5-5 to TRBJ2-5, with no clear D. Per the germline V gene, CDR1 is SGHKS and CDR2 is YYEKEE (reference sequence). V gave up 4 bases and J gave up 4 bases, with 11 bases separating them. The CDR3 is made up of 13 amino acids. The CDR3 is CASSPGLTETQYF. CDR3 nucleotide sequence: TGTGCCAGCAGCCCCGGTCTTACAGAGACCCAGTACTTC.

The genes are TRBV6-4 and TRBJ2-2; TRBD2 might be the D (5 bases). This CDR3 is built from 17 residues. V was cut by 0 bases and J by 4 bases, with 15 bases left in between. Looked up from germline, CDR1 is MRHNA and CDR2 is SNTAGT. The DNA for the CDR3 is TGTGCCAGCAGTGACTCGAGAGGGAGAGGTCGCACCGGGGAGCTGTTTTTT. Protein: CASSDSRGRGRTGELFF.

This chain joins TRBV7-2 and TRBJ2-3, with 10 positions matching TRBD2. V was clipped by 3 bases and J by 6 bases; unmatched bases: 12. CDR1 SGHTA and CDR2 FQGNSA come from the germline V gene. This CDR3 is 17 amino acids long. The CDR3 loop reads CASSLPPQRGGRDTQYF. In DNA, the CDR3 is TGTGCCAGCAGCTTGCCCCCCCAGCGGGGGGGGAGGGATACGCAGTATTTT.

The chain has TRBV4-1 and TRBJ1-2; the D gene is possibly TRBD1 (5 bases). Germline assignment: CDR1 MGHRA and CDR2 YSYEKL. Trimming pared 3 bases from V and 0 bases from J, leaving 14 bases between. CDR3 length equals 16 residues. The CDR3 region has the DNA TGCGCCAGCAGCCATATAGGGAGGGGAGCTAACTATGGCTACACCTTC. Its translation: CASSHIGRGANYGYTF.

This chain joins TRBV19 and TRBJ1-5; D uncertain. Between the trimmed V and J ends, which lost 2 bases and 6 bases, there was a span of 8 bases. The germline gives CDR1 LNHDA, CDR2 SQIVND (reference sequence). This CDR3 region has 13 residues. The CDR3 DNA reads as TGTGCCAGTAGTATAATGGAAGGTCAGCCCCAGCATTTT. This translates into CASSIMEGQPQHF. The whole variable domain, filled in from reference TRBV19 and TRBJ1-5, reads DGGITQSPKYLFRKEGQNVTLSCEQNLNHDAMYWYRQDPGQGLRLIYYSQIVNDFQKGDIAEGYSVSREKKESFPLTVTSAQKNPTAFYLCASSIMEGQPQHFGDGTRLSIL.

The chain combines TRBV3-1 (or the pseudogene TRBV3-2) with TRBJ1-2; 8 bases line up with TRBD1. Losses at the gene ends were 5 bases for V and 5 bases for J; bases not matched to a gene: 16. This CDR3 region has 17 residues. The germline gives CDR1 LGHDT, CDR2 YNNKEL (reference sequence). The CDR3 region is CASSYRGQGGSRYGYTF. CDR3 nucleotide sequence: TGTGCCAGCAGCTACCGCGGACAGGGCGGATCTAGATATGGCTACACCTTC.

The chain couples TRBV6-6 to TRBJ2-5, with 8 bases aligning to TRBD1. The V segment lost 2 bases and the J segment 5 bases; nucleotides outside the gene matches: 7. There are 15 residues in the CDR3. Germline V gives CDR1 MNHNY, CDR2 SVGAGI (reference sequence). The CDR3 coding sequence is TGTGCCAGCAGTTACGGAGGACAGGGCGAGGAGACCCAGTACTTC. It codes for CASSYGGQGEETQYF.

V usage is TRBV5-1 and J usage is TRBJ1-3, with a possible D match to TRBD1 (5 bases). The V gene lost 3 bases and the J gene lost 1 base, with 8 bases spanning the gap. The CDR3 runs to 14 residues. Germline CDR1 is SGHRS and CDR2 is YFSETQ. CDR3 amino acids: CASSSGRSGNTIYF. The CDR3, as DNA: TGCGCCAGCAGCTCAGGGAGGTCTGGAAACACCATATATTTT.

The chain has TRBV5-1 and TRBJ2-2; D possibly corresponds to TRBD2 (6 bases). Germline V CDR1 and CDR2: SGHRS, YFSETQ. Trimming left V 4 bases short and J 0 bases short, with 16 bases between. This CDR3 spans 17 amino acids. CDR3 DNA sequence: TGCGCCAGCAGCCTGATTGGGGGGAGCGCGAACACCGGGGAGCTGTTTTTT. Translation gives CASSLIGGSANTGELFF.

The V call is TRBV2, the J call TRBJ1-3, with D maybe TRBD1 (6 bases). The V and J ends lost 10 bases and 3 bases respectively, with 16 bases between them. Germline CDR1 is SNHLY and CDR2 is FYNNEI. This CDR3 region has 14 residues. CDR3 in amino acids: CAIGQTPGGNTIYF. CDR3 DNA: TGTGCCATAGGACAGACCCCCGGTGGAAACACCATATATTTT.

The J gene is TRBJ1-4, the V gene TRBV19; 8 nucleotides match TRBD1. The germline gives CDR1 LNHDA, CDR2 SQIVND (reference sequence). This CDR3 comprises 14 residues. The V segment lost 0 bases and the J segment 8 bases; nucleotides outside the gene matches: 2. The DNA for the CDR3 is TGTGCCAGTAGTATAGACAGGGGGCAAGAAAAACTGTTTTTT. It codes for CASSIDRGQEKLFF.

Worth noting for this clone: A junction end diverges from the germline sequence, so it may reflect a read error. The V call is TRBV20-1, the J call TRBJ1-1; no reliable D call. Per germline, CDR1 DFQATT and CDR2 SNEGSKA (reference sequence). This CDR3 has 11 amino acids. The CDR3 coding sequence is TGCAGTGCTGGAGAGAACACTGAAGCTTTCTTT. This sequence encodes CSAGENTEAFF.

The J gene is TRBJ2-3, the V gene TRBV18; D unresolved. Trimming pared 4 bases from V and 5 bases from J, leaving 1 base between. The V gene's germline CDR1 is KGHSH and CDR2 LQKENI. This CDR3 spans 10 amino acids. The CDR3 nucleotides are TGTGCCAGCTCACAAGATACGCAGTATTTT. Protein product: CASSQDTQYF.

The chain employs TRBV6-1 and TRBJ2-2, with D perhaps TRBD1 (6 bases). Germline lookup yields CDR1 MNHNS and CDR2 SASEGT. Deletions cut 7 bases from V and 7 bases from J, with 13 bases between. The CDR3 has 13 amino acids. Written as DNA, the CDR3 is TGTGCCAGCAACAATCAGGGGATCGGGGAGCTGTTTTTT. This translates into CASNNQGIGELFF.

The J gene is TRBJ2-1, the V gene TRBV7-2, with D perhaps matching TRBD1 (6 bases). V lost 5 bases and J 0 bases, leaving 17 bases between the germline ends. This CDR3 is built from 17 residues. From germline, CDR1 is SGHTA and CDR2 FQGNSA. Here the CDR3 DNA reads TGTGCCAGCAGCCTGGTGGGGGCGGCCCTCTCCTACAATGAGCAGTTCTTC. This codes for CASSLVGAALSYNEQFF.

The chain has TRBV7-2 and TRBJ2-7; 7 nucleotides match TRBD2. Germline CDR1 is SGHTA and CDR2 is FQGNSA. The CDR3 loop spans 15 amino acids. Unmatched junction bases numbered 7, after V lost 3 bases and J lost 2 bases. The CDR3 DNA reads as TGTGCCAGCAGCTTGGGGGGGAACAGCCCCTACGAGCAGTACTTC. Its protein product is CASSLGGNSPYEQYF.

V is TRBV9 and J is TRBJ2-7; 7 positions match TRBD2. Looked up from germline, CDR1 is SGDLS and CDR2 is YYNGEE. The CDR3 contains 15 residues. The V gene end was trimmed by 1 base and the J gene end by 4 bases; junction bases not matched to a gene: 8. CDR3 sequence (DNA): TGTGCCAGCAGCGTATCCCAGGGCGGGGGTTACGAGCAGTACTTC. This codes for CASSVSQGGGYEQYF.